Following are 16 T cell receptor beta chains from one sample sequenced in a study of blood T cells in healthy people across ages. The second PCR ran about 6 to 11 cycles with a sample-barcoded 5' primer and J-beta primers. In TCRdb, the 5' RACE reads were re-called with MiXCR into one record per CDR3 protein. The sample lists fewer than 2,000,000 distinct CDR3 sequences, 30% to 40% occurring once. Sequencing was performed on blood. Source of these receptors: a woman in her 30s in good health.

This clonotype was found a few times. CDR3 coding DNA: TGTGCCAGCAGGGAAGGGGAGGGGCCCTATGGCTACACCTTC. It translates to CASREGEGPYGYTF. The chain joins TRBV25-1 to TRBJ1-2; D perhaps matches TRBD1 (5 bases). In germline, CDR1 is MGHDK, CDR2 SYGVNS. The length of the CDR3 is 14 residues. Trimming pared 6 bases from V and 4 bases from J, leaving 15 bases between.

The chain combines TRBV20-1 with TRBJ2-7, with 8 bases matching TRBD2. Germline CDR1 is DFQATT and CDR2 is SNEGSKA (reference sequence). With V trimmed by 0 bases and J by 3 bases, 4 bases remained unmatched. The CDR3 sequence is 14 residues long. CDR3 DNA: TGCAGTGCTAGAGATCTAGCGGGTATCTACGAGCAGTACTTC. This sequence encodes CSARDLAGIYEQYF.

The sample holds a few counts of this clonotype. The chain carries TRBV25-1 and TRBJ1-4; D gene ambiguous. V was clipped by 8 bases and J by 4 bases, with 11 bases between them. This CDR3 has 13 amino acids. Germline V lookup: CDR1 MGHDK, CDR2 SYGVNS. The CDR3: CASGAGDNEKLFF. CDR3 DNA sequence: TGTGCCAGCGGCGCAGGAGATAATGAAAAACTGTTTTTT.

This clonotype showed up just a few times. This chain joins TRBV9 and TRBJ2-7, with 10 bases fitting TRBD1. From germline, CDR1 is SGDLS and CDR2 YYNGEE. J was trimmed by 2 bases and V by 2 bases; bases with no gene match: 7. This CDR3 is built from 16 residues. The CDR3 DNA is TGTGCCAGCAGCGTGGGATCGGGACAGGGGACCTACGAGCAGTACTTC. It translates to CASSVGSGQGTYEQYF.

This clonotype was counted ten times or more. V and J are TRBV9 and TRBJ2-1; 8 nucleotides match TRBD1. CDR3 size: 15 residues. The germline V gene encodes CDR1 SGDLS and CDR2 YYNGEE. Germline trimming cut 6 bases from V and 3 bases from J; bases unmatched to any gene: 8. The CDR3 DNA is TGTGCCAGCACCCCCGTGGACAGGGACTACAATGAGCAGTTCTTC. Translated, it gives CASTPVDRDYNEQFF.

This clonotype has just one count. Its ends do not fully match the called genes, so a read error is possible. The chain combines TRBV4-1 with TRBJ2-5; 8 bases agree with TRBD1. The J call may not be correct, given that the DNA end is closer to TRBJ2-7. The CDR3 is made up of 16 amino acids. From germline, CDR1 is MGHRA and CDR2 YSYEKL. The CDR3 region is CAGSLSKETGVREQYF. CDR3 nucleotides: TGCGCCGGCAGCCTCTCAAAGGAGACAGGGGTCCGCGAGCAGTACTTC.

This clonotype occurred a few times. V is TRBV30 and J is TRBJ2-1; D assignment may be TRBD1 or TRBD2 (5 bases each). This CDR3 has 11 amino acids. Looked up from germline, CDR1 is GTSNPN and CDR2 is SVGIG (reference sequence). V lost 5 bases, J lost 8 bases, and 10 bases lay in between. The CDR3 loop is CAWGRGDEQFF. The DNA of the CDR3 is TGTGCCTGGGGACGAGGGGATGAGCAGTTCTTC.

This clonotype was seen a handful of times. The chain recombines TRBV10-3 with TRBJ2-1, with 11 bases matching TRBD2. Trimming removed 2 bases from V and 5 bases from J; junction bases left unmatched: 5. The CDR3 runs 16 residues. Germline CDR1 and CDR2: ENHRY and SYGVKD. CDR3 protein: CAISEQLAGVNNEQFF. CDR3 DNA sequence: TGTGCCATCAGTGAGCAACTAGCGGGAGTAAACAATGAGCAGTTCTTC.

This chain connects TRBV7-2 to TRBJ2-2, with no clear D. V was clipped by 5 bases and J by 6 bases, with 7 bases between them. Germline V lookup: CDR1 SGHTA, CDR2 FQGNSA. The CDR3 sequence is 12 residues long. The DNA of the CDR3 is TGTGCCAGCAGCCGCCCCCCCGGGGAGCTGTTTTTT. Its protein is CASSRPPGELFF.

This clonotype was picked up a small number of times. V and J are TRBV20-1 and TRBJ2-5; D gene uncertain. The CDR3 is 17 residues long. Germline CDR1 reads DFQATT; CDR2 reads SNEGSKA (reference sequence). Trimming shortened V by 0 bases and J by 0 bases, and 17 bases separated the two germline ends. The DNA of the CDR3 is TGCAGTGCTAGAGATCCGACCGACCTCTCGAACCAAGAGACCCAGTACTTC. This translates into CSARDPTDLSNQETQYF.

The chain uses TRBV29-1 and TRBJ1-2; no definite D call. The CDR3 is made up of 15 amino acids. V dropped 5 bases and J dropped 5 bases, with 21 bases sitting between them. The V gene's germline CDR1 is SQVTM and CDR2 ANQGSEA. DNA of the CDR3: TGCAGCGTTTTTTCGGAGTCCCGCGACTATTATGGCTACACCTTC. This sequence encodes CSVFSESRDYYGYTF.

In nucleotides, the CDR3 is TGCAGTGCCATACTTACAGGGATCAACTACGAGCAGTACTTC. Amino acid sequence: CSAILTGINYEQYF. The gene calls are TRBV20-1 and TRBJ2-7; D is perhaps TRBD1 (6 bases). The CDR3 contains 14 residues. CDR1 DFQATT and CDR2 SNEGSKA come from the germline V gene (reference sequence). V lost 6 bases and J 3 bases, leaving 18 bases between the germline ends.

V usage is TRBV25-1 and J usage is TRBJ2-3; 7 bases are shared with TRBD2. The CDR3 loop spans 15 amino acids. CDR1 is MGHDK and CDR2 is SYGVNS in the germline V gene. The ends lost 8 bases at V and 0 bases at J; junction bases unmatched: 8. As DNA, the CDR3 is TGTGCCAGCCCTGATTTGGGGGGGAGCACAGATACGCAGTATTTT. Its protein product is CASPDLGGSTDTQYF.

Ten or more counts support this clonotype. The chain couples TRBV29-1 to TRBJ2-1, with D possibly matching TRBD2 (6 bases). V was clipped by 4 bases and J by 5 bases, with 9 bases between them. CDR3 length: 12 amino acids. CDR1 and CDR2 (germline): SQVTM, ANQGSEA. The CDR3 coding sequence is TGCAGCGTTGTGGGACTCCACAATGAGCAGTTCTTC. Protein: CSVVGLHNEQFF.

This clonotype was counted a single time. The V gene is TRBV27, the J gene TRBJ2-1, with D maybe TRBD2 (6 bases). Matching the DNA end better, TRBJ2-7 makes the J call doubtful. CDR3 length: 17 amino acids. Germline CDR1 and CDR2: MNHEY and SMNVEV (reference sequence). Here the CDR3 DNA reads TGTGCCAGCAGTGATCCCCCCGGCGGGATATCCTACAATGAGCAGTACTTC. Protein sequence: CASSDPPGGISYNEQYF.

In its sample, this clonotype was seen a few times. The chain recombines TRBV30 with TRBJ1-4; D uncertain. Germline lookup yields CDR1 GTSNPN and CDR2 SVGIG (reference sequence). There are 13 residues in the CDR3. The V end lost 2 bases, the J end lost 6 bases, and 10 bases lay between the germline ends. The CDR3 coding sequence is TGTGCCTGGAGTTGGAACCTGGATGAAAAACTGTTTTTT. Amino acids: CAWSWNLDEKLFF.